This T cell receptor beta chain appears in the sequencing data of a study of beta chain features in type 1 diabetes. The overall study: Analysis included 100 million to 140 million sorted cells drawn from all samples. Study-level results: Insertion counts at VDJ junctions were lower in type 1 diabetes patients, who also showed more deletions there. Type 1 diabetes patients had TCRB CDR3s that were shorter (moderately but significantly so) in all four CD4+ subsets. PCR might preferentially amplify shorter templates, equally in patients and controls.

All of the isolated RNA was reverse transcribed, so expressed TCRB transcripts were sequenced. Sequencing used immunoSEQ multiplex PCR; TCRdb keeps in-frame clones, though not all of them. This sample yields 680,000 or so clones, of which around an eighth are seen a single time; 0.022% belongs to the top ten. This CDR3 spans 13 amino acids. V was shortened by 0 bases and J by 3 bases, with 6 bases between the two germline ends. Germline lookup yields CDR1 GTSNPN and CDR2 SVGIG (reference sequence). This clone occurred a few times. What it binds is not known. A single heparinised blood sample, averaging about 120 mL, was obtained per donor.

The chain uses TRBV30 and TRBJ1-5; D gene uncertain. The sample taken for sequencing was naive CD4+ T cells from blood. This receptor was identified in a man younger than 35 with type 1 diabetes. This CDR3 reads CAWSVSHNQPQHF. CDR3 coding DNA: TGTGCCTGGAGTGTATCCCACAATCAGCCCCAGCATTTT.